The following is a T cell receptor (beta chain) sequence with its context. Its antigen is unidentified. Naive CD8 populations comprised CD45RO-negative cells positively selected for CCR7, excluding terminally differentiated effector memory CD45RA+ cells. After removal of 5 bases from V and 5 bases from J, the junction contained 6 bases not matched to a gene. The germline V gene encodes CDR1 SGHNT and CDR2 YENEEA. This CDR3 has 16 amino acids. The data originate from a study of shared clonotypes between healthy human individuals. The overall study: The donors, a couple of women and a few men, were aged 18 to 49. Findings and caveats of the study: Roughly 5% of naive CD4 clonotypes were common to several donors. A limitation of the genetic and exposure-history diversity represented arose from few donors.

Replicate PCRs for sorted subsets used around 200 ng DNA; this equaled some 30,000 T cell genomes. The repertoire was sequenced with immunoSEQ multiplex PCR; TCRdb's copy has only in-frame clones and lacks some. The table shows some 740,000 clones, with 80% to 95% occurring only once. V is TRBV11-3 and J is TRBJ2-1, with TRBD2 matching over 13 bases. Sequencing was carried out using naive CD8+ T cells sorted from blood. The TCR originated in a man in his thirties or forties in good health. The CDR3 DNA sequence: TGTGCCAGCAGCCCCTCGGGACTAGCGGGGAACAATGAGCAGTTCTTC. Its translation is CASSPSGLAGNNEQFF. The full variable domain, completed using reference TRBV11-3 and TRBJ2-1, is EAGVVQSPRYKIIEKKQPVAFWCNPISGHNTLYWYLQNLGQGPELLIRYENEEAVDDSQLPKDRFSAERLKGVDSTLKIQPAELGDSAVYLCASSPSGLAGNNEQFFGPGTRLTVL.